This T cell receptor (beta chain) stems from a study of T-cell memory formation after mild COVID-19. Broader study findings: CM and EM subsets held most contracting CD4+ clones; EMRA held CD8+ ones. Day 15 to 85 contractors were CD4/CD8 balanced; later expanders leaned CD4+.

A single record per CDR3 protein comes from TCRdb applying MiXCR to the 5' RACE reads. The table shows roughly 260,000 distinct CDR3 sequences, with roughly 15% occurring only once. This clonotype was counted at least ten times. The antigen remains unidentified. V was clipped by 6 bases and J by 5 bases, with 10 bases between them. Germline V lookup: CDR1 SEHNR, CDR2 FQNEAQ (reference sequence). The CDR3 spans 12 residues. Sequences were obtained from PBMCs or a T cell subset sorted from them (not recorded which). The receptor's source is a man aged 18 to 30 who had mild COVID-19 (a few samples of this study predate the infection). Cell type and time point are not known. The genes are TRBV7-9 and TRBJ1-2; tentatively, D is TRBD1 (6 bases). The CDR3 coding sequence is TGTGCCAGCAGTCCAACAGGGTATGGCTACACCTTC. This encodes CASSPTGYGYTF.